This T cell receptor beta chain was captured in a study of identical twins. Template switching added a universal primer site, and cDNA bore unique molecular identifiers. TCRdb re-called the 5' RACE reads with MiXCR, one entry per CDR3 protein. Of a few hundred thousand distinct CDR3 sequences in the sample, approximately 14% were seen once. Germline CDR1 and CDR2: SGHRS and YFSETQ. V was trimmed by 4 bases and J by 4 bases, leaving 15 bases between them. The CDR3 has 14 amino acids. In its sample, this clonotype was seen a few times. The same sample was also studied in work on yellow fever vaccine responses in identical twins. Turning to that study: Twins reportedly mounted vaccine T cell responses that seemed partly convergent, partly personalized.

The gene calls are TRBV5-1 and TRBJ2-7, with D possibly matching TRBD2 (6 bases). Sequencing input: CD4+ T cells sorted from blood. This receptor was obtained from a woman aged 18-29 years in good health. CDR3 in amino acids: CASSPEGWGYEQYF. The DNA for the CDR3 is TGCGCCAGCAGCCCGGAGGGTTGGGGATACGAGCAGTACTTC. Supplemented by reference TRBV5-1 and TRBJ2-7, the full variable domain reads KAGVTQTPRYLIKTRGQQVTLSCSPISGHRSVSWYQQTPGQGLQFLFEYFSETQRNKGNFPGRFSGRQFSNSRSEMNVSTLELGDSALYLCASSPEGWGYEQYFGPGTRLTVT.